Reported below is one T cell receptor beta chain. Its antigen is unknown. No base-level quality is on record; no much larger clone is a single base apart. Collaborating institutions collected whole blood in K2EDTA tubes following their own protocols. For TCRbeta analysis, collaborators shipped samples as frozen whole blood, isolated PBMCs, or DNA extracted from either of those sample types. This entry is derived from a study of blood T cell repertoires in COVID-19 (dated by TCRdb to 2018 to 2020). Regarding the research as a whole: Samples covering the acute and convalescent phases of COVID-19 were provided by collaborators in the United States, Italy and Spain. A freely available public database, intended as a resource for researchers studying the immune response to SARS-CoV-2, is where the repertoires were released. HLA class I and class II types, where available, came from metadata supplied by the sample provider rather than from assay-based typing. Nearly every sample came with metadata listing a de-identified subject ID, COVID-19 status, age in years and sex. The dataset comprised deeply sampled blood TCRbeta repertoires from subjects exposed to, actively infected with, or recovered from COVID-19. Samples were obtained from the ongoing ImmuneRACE study (first 160 participants) and from approximately 1,200 subjects provided by 6 global collaborators. The material from the prospective study consisted of cDNA or gDNA derived from T cells, B-cell-depleted T cells, or PBMCs.

TCRbeta CDR3 regions were amplified from genomic DNA using the immunoSEQ Assay, a bias-controlled multiplex PCR. As for the original processing: Within the assay, amplification of reference gene primers was used to estimate how many nucleated cells each sample contained. To quantify the absolute abundance of each unique TCRbeta CDR3 rearrangement, sequence reads were collapsed and filtered. For each sample, productive Simpson clonality was calculated by taking the square root of Simpson's diversity index across productive rearrangements. As stored in TCRdb, this immuneACCESS dataset retains in-frame rearrangements with V and J assigned. A fraction of the clones does not appear; measured against another copy, unresolved V genes explain less than half of the discrepancy, and the remainder lacks a known reason. For V, J and clone size, that table is used; D and trimming come from the DNA. Counted in this sample were about 150,000 clones; more than 85% of them appeared once. More than 2% of the sample is held by the ten biggest clonotypes.

Paper-wide results and their limitations: The amount of clinical and demographic metadata varied by source and participant and was provided uncurated.

CDR3 length: 14 amino acids, cysteine to phenylalanine. This entry keeps only the CDR3 DNA: 42 bases, framed from base 1. Compared with germline, V lacks 2 bases and J lacks 4 bases; bases without a gene match: 1. The germline V gene provides CDR1 SGDLS and CDR2 YYNGEE. Recombination joined TRBV9 with TRBJ2-3; TRBD2 agrees with 10 junctional bases. The TCR comes from a woman between 70 and 85 years old with acute or convalescent COVID-19. The source material was peripheral blood. The CDR3 reads CASSVSGGADTQYF. The nucleotide sequence is given as TGTGCCAGCAGCGTCAGCGGGGGGGCAGATACGCAGTATTTT. Reference TRBV9 and TRBJ2-3 genes cover what lies past the CDR3, so the full variable domain is DSGVTQTPKHLITATGQRVTLRCSPRSGDLSVYWYQQSLDQGLQFLIQYYNGEERAKGNILERFSAQQFPDLHSELNLSSLELGDSALYFCASSVSGGADTQYFGPGTRLTVL.